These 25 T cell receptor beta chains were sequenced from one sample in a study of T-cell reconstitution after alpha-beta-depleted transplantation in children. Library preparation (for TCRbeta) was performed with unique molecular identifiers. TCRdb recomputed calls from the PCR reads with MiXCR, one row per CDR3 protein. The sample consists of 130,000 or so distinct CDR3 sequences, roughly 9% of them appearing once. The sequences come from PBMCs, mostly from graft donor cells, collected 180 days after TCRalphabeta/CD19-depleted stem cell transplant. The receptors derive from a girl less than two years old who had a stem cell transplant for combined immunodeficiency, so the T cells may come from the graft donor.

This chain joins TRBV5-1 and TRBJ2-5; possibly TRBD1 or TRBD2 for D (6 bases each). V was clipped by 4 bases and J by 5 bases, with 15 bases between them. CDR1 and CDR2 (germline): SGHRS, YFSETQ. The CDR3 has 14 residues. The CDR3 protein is CASSEQTGGETQYF. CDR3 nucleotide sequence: TGCGCCAGCAGCGAGCAGACAGGAGGGGAGACCCAGTACTTC.

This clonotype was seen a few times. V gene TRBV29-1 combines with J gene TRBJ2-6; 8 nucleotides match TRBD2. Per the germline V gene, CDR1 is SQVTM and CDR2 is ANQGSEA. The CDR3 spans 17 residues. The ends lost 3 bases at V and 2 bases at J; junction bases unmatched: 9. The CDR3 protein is CSVDVAGSLPGANVLTF. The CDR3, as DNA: TGCAGCGTTGACGTAGCGGGGTCCCTCCCTGGGGCCAACGTCCTGACTTTC. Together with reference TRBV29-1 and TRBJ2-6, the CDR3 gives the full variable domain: SAVISQKPSRDICQRGTSLTIQCQVDSQVTMMFWYRQQPGQSLTLIATANQGSEATYESGFVIDKFPISRPNLTFSTLTVSNMSPEDSSIYLCSVDVAGSLPGANVLTFGAGSRLTVL.

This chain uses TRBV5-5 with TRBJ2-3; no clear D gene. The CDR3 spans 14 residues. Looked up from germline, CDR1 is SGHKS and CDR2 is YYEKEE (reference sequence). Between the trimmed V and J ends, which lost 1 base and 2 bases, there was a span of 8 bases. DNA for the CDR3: TGTGCCAGCAGCTTGTATGGGTTCACAGATACGCAGTATTTT. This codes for CASSLYGFTDTQYF.

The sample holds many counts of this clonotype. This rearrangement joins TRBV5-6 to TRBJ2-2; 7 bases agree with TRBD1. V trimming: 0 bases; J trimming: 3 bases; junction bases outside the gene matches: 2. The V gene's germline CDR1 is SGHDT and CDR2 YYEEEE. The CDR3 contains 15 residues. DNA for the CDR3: TGTGCCAGCAGCTTGGGGCAGGGGGACACCGGGGAGCTGTTTTTT. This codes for CASSLGQGDTGELFF.

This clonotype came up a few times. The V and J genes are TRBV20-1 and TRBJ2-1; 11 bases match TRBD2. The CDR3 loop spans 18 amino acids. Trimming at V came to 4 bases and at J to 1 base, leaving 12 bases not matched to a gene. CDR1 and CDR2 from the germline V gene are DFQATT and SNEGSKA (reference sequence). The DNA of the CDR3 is TGCAGTGCTAAACTAGCGGGAGTGGGAGGGGCGTCCTACAATGAGCAGTTCTTC. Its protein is CSAKLAGVGGASYNEQFF.

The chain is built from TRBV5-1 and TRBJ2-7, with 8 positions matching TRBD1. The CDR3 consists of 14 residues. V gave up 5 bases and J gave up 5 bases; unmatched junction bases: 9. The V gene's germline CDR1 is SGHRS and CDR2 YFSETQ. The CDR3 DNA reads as TGCGCCAGCAGACCACGGACAGGGCACAACGAGCAGTACTTC. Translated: CASRPRTGHNEQYF.

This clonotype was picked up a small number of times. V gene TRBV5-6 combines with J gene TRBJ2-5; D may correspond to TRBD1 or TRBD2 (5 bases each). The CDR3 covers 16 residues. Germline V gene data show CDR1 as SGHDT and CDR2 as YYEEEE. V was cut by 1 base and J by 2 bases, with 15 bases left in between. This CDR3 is CASSLTGKGAQETQYF. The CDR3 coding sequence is TGTGCCAGCAGCTTGACCGGGAAAGGGGCTCAAGAGACCCAGTACTTC.

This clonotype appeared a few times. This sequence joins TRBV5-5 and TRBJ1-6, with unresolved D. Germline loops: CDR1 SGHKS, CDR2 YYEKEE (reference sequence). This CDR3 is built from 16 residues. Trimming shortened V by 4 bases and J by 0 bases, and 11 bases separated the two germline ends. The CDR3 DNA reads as TGTGCCAGCAGCCCCGGACTGAGCTCCTATAATTCACCCCTCCACTTT. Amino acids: CASSPGLSSYNSPLHF.

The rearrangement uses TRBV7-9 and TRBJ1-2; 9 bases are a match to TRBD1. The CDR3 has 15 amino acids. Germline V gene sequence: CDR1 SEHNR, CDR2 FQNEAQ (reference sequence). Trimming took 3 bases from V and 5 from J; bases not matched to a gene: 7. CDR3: CASSFPGQGRYGYTF. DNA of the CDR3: TGTGCCAGCAGCTTCCCCGGACAGGGGAGGTATGGCTACACCTTC.

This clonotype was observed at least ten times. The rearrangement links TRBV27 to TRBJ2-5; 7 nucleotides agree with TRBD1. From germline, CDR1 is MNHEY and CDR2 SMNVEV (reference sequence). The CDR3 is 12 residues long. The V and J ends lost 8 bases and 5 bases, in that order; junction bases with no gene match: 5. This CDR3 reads CASVGRGETQYF. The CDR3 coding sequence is TGTGCCAGCGTGGGCAGGGGGGAGACCCAGTACTTC.

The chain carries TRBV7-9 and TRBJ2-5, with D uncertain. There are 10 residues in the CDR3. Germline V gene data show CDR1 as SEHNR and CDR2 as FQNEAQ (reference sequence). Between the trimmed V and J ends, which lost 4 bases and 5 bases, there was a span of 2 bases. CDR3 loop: CASSWETQYF. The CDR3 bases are TGTGCCAGCAGCTGGGAGACCCAGTACTTC.

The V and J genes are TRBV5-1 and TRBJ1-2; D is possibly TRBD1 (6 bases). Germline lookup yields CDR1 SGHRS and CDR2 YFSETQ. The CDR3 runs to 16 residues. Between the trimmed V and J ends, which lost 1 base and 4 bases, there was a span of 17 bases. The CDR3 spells CASSLNSGGESYGYTF. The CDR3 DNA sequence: TGCGCCAGCAGCTTGAATTCGGGGGGCGAGAGCTATGGCTACACCTTC.

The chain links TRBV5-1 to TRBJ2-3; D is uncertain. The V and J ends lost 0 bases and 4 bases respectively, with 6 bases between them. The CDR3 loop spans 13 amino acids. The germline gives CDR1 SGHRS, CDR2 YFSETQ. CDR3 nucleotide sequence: TGCGCCAGCAGCTTGGACTGGGCAGATACGCAGTATTTT. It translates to CASSLDWADTQYF.

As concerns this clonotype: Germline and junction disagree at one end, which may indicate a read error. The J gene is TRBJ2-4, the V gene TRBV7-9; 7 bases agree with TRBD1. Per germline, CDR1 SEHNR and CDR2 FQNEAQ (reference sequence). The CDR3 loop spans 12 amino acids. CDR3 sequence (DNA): TGTGCCAGCAGCTTAGGCGACAGGGATACGCACTTC. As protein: CASSLGDRDTHF.

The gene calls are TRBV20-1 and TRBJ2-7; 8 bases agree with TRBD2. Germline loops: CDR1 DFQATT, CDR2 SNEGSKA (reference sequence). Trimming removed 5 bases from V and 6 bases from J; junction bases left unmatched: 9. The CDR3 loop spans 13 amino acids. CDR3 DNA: TGCAGTGCTGTAAGCGGGAGTCAGTTCGAGCAGTACTTC. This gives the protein CSAVSGSQFEQYF.

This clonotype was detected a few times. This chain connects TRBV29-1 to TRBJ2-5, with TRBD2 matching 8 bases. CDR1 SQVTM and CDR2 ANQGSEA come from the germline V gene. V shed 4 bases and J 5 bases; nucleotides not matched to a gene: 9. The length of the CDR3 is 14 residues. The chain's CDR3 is CSVAAGGPGETQYF. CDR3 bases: TGCAGCGTTGCGGCGGGAGGACCCGGGGAGACCCAGTACTTC.

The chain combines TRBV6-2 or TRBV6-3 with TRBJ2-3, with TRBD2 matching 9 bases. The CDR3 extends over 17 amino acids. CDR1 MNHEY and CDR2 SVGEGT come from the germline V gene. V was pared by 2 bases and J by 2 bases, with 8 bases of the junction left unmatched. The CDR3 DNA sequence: TGTGCCAGCAGTTACCGACTAGCGGATACTTCCACAGATACGCAGTATTTT. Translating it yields CASSYRLADTSTDTQYF.

As DNA, the CDR3 is TGTGCCAGCAGTTTGGGGTGGGGGATGAACACTGAAGCTTTCTTT. Translated: CASSLGWGMNTEAFF. V usage is TRBV12-3 or TRBV12-4 and J usage is TRBJ1-1; perhaps TRBD1 as D (5 bases). CDR3 length: 15 residues. Between the trimmed V and J ends, which lost 3 bases and 0 bases, there was a span of 11 bases.

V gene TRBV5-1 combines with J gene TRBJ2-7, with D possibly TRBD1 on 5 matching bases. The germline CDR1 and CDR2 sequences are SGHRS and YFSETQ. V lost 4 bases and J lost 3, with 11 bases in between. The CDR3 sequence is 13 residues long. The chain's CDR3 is CASSGAGFYEQYF. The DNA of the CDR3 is TGCGCCAGCAGCGGGGCAGGGTTCTACGAGCAGTACTTC.

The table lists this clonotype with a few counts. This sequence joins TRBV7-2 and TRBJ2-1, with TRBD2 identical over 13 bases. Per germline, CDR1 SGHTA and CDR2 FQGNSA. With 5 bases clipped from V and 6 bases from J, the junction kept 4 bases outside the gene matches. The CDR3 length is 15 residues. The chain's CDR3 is CASSLGTSGANEQFF. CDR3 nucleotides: TGTGCCAGCAGCCTTGGGACTAGCGGGGCCAATGAGCAGTTCTTC.

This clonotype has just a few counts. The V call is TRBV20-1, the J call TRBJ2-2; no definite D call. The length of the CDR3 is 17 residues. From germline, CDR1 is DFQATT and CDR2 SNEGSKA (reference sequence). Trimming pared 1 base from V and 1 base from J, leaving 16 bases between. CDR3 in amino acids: CSARALGRHENTGELFF. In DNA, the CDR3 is TGCAGTGCTAGAGCCCTGGGCAGGCATGAGAACACCGGGGAGCTGTTTTTT.

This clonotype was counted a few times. The CDR3 is CSVRTGTGTDTQYF. The CDR3 DNA sequence: TGCAGCGTTCGAACCGGAACAGGGACAGATACGCAGTATTTT. J is TRBJ2-3 and V is TRBV29-1; TRBD1 is a possible D gene (6 bases). Trimming removed 5 bases at V and 3 bases at J, with 15 bases between. CDR3 size: 14 residues. Germline CDR1 SQVTM, CDR2 ANQGSEA.

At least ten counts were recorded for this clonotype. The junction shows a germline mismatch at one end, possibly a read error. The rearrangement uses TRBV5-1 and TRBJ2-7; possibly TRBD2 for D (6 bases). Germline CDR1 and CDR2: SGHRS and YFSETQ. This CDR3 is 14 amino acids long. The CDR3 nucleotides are TGTGCCAGCTCACTCGCCGGGAGATCCTACGAGCAGTACTTC. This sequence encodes CASSLAGRSYEQYF. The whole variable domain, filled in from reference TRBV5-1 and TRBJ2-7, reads KAGVTQTPRYLIKTRGQQVTLSCSPISGHRSVSWYQQTPGQGLQFLFEYFSETQRNKGNFPGRFSGRQFSNSRSEMNVSTLELGDSALYLCASSLAGRSYEQYFGPGTRLTVT.

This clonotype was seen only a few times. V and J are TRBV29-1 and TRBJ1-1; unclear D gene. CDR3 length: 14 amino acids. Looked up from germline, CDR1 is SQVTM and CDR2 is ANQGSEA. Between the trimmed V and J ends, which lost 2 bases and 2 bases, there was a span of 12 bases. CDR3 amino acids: CSVERRVSNTEAFF. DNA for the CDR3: TGCAGCGTTGAAAGGCGGGTAAGCAACACTGAAGCTTTCTTT.

The DNA of the CDR3 is TGTGCCAGCAGCCGGCCGGCTGGACCGGGACTCTCGAACACCGGGGAGCTGTTTTTT. As protein: CASSRPAGPGLSNTGELFF. The chain employs TRBV7-8 and TRBJ2-2; D might be TRBD2 (6 bases). V was trimmed by 5 bases and J by 0 bases, leaving 22 bases between them. Germline CDR1 is SGHVS and CDR2 is FQNEAQ. The CDR3 is made up of 19 amino acids.